This TCR beta chain was sequenced in a study of CD8 T cells in ankylosing spondylitis. Study observations and caveats: Several highly homologous variants made up a TCR beta motif that seemed to typify ankylosing spondylitis blood.

The CDR3 spans 14 residues. Germline CDR1 reads DFQATT; CDR2 reads SNEGSKA (reference sequence). The J segment lost 4 bases and the V segment lost 4 bases, leaving 8 bases of the junction unmatched. TCRdb used MiXCR to reprocess the 5' RACE reads, holding one entry per CDR3 protein. The table lists some 92,000 distinct CDR3 sequences, around 25% of them singletons. This clonotype has at least ten counts. The antigen is unknown. Sample: blood, either unsorted or a sorted T cell fraction (not recorded which). The TCR was taken from a male donor with ankylosing spondylitis or in good health (not recorded which). This rearrangement joins TRBV20-1 to TRBJ2-5; 8 bases are shared with TRBD2. DNA of the CDR3: TGCAGTGCTACTAGCGGGCGAGACACAGAGACCCAGTACTTC. Translating it yields CSATSGRDTETQYF.